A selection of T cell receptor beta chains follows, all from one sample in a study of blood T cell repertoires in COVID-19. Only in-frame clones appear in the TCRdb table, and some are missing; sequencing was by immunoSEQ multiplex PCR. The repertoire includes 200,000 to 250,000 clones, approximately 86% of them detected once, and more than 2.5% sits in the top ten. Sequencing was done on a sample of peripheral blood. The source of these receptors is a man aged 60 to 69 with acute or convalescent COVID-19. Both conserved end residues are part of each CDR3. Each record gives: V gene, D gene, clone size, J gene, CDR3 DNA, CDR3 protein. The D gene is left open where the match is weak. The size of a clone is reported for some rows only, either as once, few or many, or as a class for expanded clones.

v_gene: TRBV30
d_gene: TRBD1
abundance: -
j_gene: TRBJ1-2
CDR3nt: TGTGCCTGGACTAAGACAGGGACCACCTTC
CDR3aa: CAWTKTGTTF

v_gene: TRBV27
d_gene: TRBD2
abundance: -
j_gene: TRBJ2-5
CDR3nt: TGTGCCAGCAGTTTACTTCGGGGGGGCCCGGAGACCCAGTACTTC
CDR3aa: CASSLLRGGPETQYF

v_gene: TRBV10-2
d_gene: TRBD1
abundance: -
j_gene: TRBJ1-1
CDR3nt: TGCGCCAGCAGTGAGACAGGGGGTTTTATGAACACTGAAGCTTTCTTT
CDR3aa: CASSETGGFMNTEAFF

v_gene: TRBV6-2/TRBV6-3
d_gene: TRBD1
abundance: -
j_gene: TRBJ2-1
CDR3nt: TGTGCCAGCAGCCCCGACAGGGGGCGCCTCTACAATGAGCAGTTCTTC
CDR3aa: CASSPDRGRLYNEQFF

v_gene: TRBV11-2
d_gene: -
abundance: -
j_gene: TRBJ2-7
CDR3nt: TGTGCCAGCAGCCGGGGACTTGTCTACGAGCAGTACTTC
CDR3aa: CASSRGLVYEQYF

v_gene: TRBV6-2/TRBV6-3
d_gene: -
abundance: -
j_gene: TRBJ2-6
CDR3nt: TGTGCCAGCAGTTCCCGACGCAGGGTAGGCACTGGGGCCAACGTCCTGACTTTC
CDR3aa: CASSSRRRVGTGANVLTF

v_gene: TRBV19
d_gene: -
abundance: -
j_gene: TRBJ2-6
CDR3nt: TGTGCCAGTAGTACCACCGGACGGGGCTCTGGGGCCAACGTCCTGACTTTC
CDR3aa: CASSTTGRGSGANVLTF

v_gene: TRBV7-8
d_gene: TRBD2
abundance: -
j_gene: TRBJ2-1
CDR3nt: TGTGCCAGCAGCACGGGACTAGCGGGGGACAGTGAGCAGTTCTTC
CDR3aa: CASSTGLAGDSEQFF

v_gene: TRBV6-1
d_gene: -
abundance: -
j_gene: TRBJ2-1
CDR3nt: TGTGCCAGCAGTGAACCGGGACAAATTGGGAATGAGCAGTTCTTC
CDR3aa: CASSEPGQIGNEQFF

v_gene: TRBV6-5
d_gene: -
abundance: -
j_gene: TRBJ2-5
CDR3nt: TGTGCCAGCAGACGCGGACAGGGAGGGGAGACCCAGTACTTC
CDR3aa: CASRRGQGGETQYF

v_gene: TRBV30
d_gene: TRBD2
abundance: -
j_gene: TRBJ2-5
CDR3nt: TGTGCCTGGATCTCGGCGGGGGGCCCCCAGTACTTC
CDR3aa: CAWISAGGPQYF

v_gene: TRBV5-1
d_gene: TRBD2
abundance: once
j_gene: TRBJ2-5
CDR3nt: TGCGCCAGCAGGGCTAGCGGGGGTATCCAAGAGACCCAGTACTTC
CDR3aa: CASRASGGIQETQYF

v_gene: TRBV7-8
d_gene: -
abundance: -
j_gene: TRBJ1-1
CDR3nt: TGTGCCAGCAGCGCAGGGTATGGGACTGAAGCTTTCTTT
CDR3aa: CASSAGYGTEAFF

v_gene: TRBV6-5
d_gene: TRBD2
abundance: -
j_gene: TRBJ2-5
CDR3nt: TGTGCCAGCTTGGCGGGGGGGCCCCAAGAGACCCAGTACTTC
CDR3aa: CASLAGGPQETQYF

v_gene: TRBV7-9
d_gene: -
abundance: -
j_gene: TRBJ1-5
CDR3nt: TGTGCCAGCAGCTTAGTAAGACAGCGTCAGCCCCAGCATTTT
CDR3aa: CASSLVRQRQPQHF

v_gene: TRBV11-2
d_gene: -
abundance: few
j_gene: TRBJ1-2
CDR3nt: TGTGCCAGCAGCTCCCAGGGAAGGGGCGCCGGCTATGGCTACACCTTC
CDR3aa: CASSSQGRGAGYGYTF

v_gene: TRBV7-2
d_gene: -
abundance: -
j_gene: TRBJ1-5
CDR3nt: TGTGCCAGCAGCTTAACGGGCGGGGGTCGGAGCAATCAGCCCCAGCATTTT
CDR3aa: CASSLTGGGRSNQPQHF

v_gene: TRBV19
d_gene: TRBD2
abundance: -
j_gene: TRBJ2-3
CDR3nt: TGTGCCAGTAGTATGATGACTAGCTTCGTAGATACGCAGTATTTT
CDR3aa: CASSMMTSFVDTQYF

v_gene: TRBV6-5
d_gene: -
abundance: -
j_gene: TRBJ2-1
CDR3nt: TGTGCCAGCAGGCCGGGTCCGGAGAATGAGCAGTTCTTC
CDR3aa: CASRPGPENEQFF

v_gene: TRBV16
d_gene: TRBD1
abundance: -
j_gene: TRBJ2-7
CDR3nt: TGTGCCAGCAGCGATAACAGGGGCGAGCAGTACTTC
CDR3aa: CASSDNRGEQYF

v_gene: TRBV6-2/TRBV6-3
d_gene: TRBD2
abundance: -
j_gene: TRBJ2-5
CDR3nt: TGTGCCAGCAGTTACGGGAGGGACCGCTTCCAAGAGACCCAGTACTTC
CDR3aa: CASSYGRDRFQETQYF

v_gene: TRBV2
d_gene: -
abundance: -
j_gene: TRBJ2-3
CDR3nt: TGTGCCAGCAGTCTCGCCGCGGGGGCCAAGGCAGATACGCAGTATTTT
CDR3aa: CASSLAAGAKADTQYF

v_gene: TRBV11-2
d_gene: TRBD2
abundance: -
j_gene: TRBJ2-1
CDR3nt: TGTGCCAGCAGCAAAAGCGGGGGGGGATACAATGAGCAGTTCTTC
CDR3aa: CASSKSGGGYNEQFF

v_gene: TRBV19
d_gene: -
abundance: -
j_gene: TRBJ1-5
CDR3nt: TGTGCCAGTAGGGTGGGGCAACATCAGCCCCAGCATTTT
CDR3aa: CASRVGQHQPQHF

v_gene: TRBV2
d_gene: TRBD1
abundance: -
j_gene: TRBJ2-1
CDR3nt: TGTGCCAGCACCACCCTAGGGACAGGGTACAATGAGCAGTTCTTC
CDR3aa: CASTTLGTGYNEQFF

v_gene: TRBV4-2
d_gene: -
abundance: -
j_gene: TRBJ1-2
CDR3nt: TGTGCCAGCAGCCAGGGGGCCTCAGGGAGCTATGGCTACACCTTC
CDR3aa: CASSQGASGSYGYTF

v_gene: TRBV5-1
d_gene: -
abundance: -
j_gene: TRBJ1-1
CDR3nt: TGCGCCAGCAGCATGGGTGCCGTACGGAGTGAAGCTTTCTTT
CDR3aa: CASSMGAVRSEAFF

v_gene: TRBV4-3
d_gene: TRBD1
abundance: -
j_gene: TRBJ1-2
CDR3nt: TGCGCCAGCAGCCAAGTTGTCAGGGGGCGCGGCTACACCTTC
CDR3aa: CASSQVVRGRGYTF

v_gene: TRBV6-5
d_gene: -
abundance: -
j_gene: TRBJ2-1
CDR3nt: TGTGCCAGCAGTCGCTTGCGACAGGCATACAATGAGCAGTTCTTC
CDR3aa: CASSRLRQAYNEQFF

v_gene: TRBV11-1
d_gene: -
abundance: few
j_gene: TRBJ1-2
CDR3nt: TGTGCCAGCAGCCTCCAACAGGGTACCTATGGCTACACCTTC
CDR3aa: CASSLQQGTYGYTF

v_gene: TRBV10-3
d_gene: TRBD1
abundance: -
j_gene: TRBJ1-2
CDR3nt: TGTGCCATCAGTGAGACCGATGGACAGGACTATGGCTACACCTTC
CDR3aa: CAISETDGQDYGYTF

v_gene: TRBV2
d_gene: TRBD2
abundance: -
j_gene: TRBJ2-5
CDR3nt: TGTGCCAGCAGTGAACCCCGCAGCGGGGTGCAGACCCAGTACTTC
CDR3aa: CASSEPRSGVQTQYF

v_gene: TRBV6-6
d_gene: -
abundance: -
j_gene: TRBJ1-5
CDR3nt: TGTGCCAGCAGTCGACAGGTGGACGGAGGGAATCAGCCCCAGCATTTT
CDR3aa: CASSRQVDGGNQPQHF

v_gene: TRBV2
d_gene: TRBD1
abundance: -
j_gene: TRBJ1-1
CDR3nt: TGTGCCAGCAGGAGGCCGGGACAGGGCAACACTGAAGCTTTCTTT
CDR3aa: CASRRPGQGNTEAFF

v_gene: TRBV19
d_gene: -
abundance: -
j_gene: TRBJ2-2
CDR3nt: TGTGCCAGTAGGGGCAGGGTGGGCACCGGGGAGCTGTTTTTT
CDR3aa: CASRGRVGTGELFF

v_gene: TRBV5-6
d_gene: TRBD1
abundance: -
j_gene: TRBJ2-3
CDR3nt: TGTGCCAGCCACGGGACAGGGAGGTTAGATACGCAGTATTTT
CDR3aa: CASHGTGRLDTQYF

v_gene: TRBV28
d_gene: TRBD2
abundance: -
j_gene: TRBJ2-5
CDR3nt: TGTGCCAGCAGTCAAAGGGACTACCCTCAAGAGACCCAGTACTTC
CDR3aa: CASSQRDYPQETQYF

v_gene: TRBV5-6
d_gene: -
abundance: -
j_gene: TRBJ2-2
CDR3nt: TGTGCCAGCAGCCTCCGCGTGGGGGCTGGGACCGGGGAGCTGTTTTTT
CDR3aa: CASSLRVGAGTGELFF

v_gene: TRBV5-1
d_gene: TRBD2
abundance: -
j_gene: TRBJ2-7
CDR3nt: TGCGCCAGCAGCCCAGGGACTAGCGGGGGGTTCCACCTTTACGAGCAGTACTTC
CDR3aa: CASSPGTSGGFHLYEQYF

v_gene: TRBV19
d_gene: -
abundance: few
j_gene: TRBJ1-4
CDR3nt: TGTGCCAGTAGTTTTGGGGCCTCCCAGGAAAAACTGTTTTTT
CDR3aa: CASSFGASQEKLFF

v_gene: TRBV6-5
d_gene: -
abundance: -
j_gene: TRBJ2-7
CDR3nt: TGTGCCAGCAGTTACCTTCAGGGCAGCTCCTACGAGCAGTACTTC
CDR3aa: CASSYLQGSSYEQYF

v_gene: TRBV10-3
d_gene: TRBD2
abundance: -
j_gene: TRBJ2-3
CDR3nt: TGTGCCATCAGGGATGGACTAGCGGGGGGTAGAGATACGCAGTATTTT
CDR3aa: CAIRDGLAGGRDTQYF

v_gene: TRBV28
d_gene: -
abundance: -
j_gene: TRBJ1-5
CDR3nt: TGTGCCAGCACCGAATCTGGGCAACAGTATCCCCAGCATTTT
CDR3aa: CASTESGQQYPQHF

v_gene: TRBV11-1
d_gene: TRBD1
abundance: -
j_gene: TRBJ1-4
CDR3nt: TGTGCCAGCAGCTTGGGACAGGGGAACGAAAAACTGTTTTTT
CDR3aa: CASSLGQGNEKLFF

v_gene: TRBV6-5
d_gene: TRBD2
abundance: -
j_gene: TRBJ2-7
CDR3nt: TGTGCCAGCAGTCCAAGCGGGGGGTTTTCCTACGAGCAGTACTTC
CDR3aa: CASSPSGGFSYEQYF

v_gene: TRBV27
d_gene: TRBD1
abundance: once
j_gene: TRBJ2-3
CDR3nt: TGTGCCAGCGGGGGCAGGGGGCCTGCAGATACGCAGTATTTT
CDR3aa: CASGGRGPADTQYF

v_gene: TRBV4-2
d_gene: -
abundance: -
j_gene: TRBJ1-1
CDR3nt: TGTGCCAGCGCAAAGGGGGGGCTTTCGGGGGCGAGCACTGAAGCTTTCTTT
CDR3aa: CASAKGGLSGASTEAFF

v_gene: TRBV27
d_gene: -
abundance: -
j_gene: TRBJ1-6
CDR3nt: TGTGCCAGCTCAACACCCGATCACAATTCACCCCTCCACTTT
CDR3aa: CASSTPDHNSPLHF

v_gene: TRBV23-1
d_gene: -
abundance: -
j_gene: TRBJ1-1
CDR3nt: TGCGCCAGCAGTCAATCGACAGCCCTGAACACTGAAGCTTTCTTT
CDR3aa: CASSQSTALNTEAFF

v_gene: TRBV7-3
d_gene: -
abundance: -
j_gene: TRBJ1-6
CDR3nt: TGTGCCAGCAGCCAAGGGGGGGCTTCACGAGCCCTCCACTTT
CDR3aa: CASSQGGASRALHF